A single sample gave rise to the 26 T cell receptor beta chains below, sequenced in a study of blood T cell repertoires in COVID-19. This table comes from immunoSEQ multiplex PCR, and its TCRdb copy is limited to in-frame clones, with some not included. The sample consists of roughly 250,000 clones, about three quarters of them appearing once. The sequenced sample was peripheral blood. The source of these receptors is a woman older than 75 with acute or convalescent COVID-19.

The rearrangement links TRBV11-2 to TRBJ1-2, with a possible D match to TRBD1 (6 bases). Germline V lookup: CDR1 SGHAT, CDR2 FQNNGV. The CDR3 has 17 amino acids. The V end lost 4 bases, the J end lost 2 bases, and 20 bases lay between the germline ends. The DNA for the CDR3 is TGTGCCAGCAGCTCTATTCGGCGGGGGGGGCGGAACTATGGCTACACCTTC. Protein sequence: CASSSIRRGGRNYGYTF.

This chain connects TRBV7-2 to TRBJ1-2; tentatively, D is TRBD1 (5 bases). CDR3 size: 14 residues. V lost 5 bases, J lost 1 base, and 11 bases lay in between. The V gene's germline CDR1 is SGHTA and CDR2 FQGNSA. CDR3 DNA: TGTGCCAGCAGCCCCACCCAGGGTAACTATGGCTACACCTTC. It specifies CASSPTQGNYGYTF.

The gene calls are TRBV7-2 and TRBJ2-5; 12 bases fit TRBD2. The ends lost 5 bases at V and 2 bases at J; junction bases unmatched: 9. The CDR3 totals 17 residues. The V gene's germline CDR1 is SGHTA and CDR2 FQGNSA. CDR3 region: CASSQIRTSGVQETQYF. DNA for the CDR3: TGTGCCAGCAGCCAAATCCGGACTAGCGGGGTACAAGAGACCCAGTACTTC. The variable domain in full, completed from reference TRBV7-2 and TRBJ2-5, reads GAGVSQSPSNKVTEKGKDVELRCDPISGHTALYWYRQSLGQGLEFLIYFQGNSAPDKSGLPSDRFSAERTGGSVSTLTIQRTQQEDSAVYLCASSQIRTSGVQETQYFGPGTRLLVL.

The J gene is TRBJ1-5, the V gene TRBV5-5, with D perhaps TRBD1 (5 bases). The length of the CDR3 is 15 residues. In germline, CDR1 is SGHKS, CDR2 YYEKEE (reference sequence). The germline V and J ends were trimmed by 3 bases and 2 bases, with 12 bases remaining between them. For the CDR3, the DNA is TGTGCCAGCAGCTCCCACGGGGGGGGCAATCAGCCCCAGCATTTT. This encodes CASSSHGGGNQPQHF.

The rearrangement joins TRBV14 to TRBJ1-2; D ambiguous. The CDR3 runs 15 residues. V gave up 0 bases and J gave up 4 bases, with 12 bases separating them. Germline CDR1 reads SGHDN; CDR2 reads FVKESK. The chain's CDR3 is CASSQDQGGSYGYTF. The CDR3 region has the DNA TGTGCCAGCAGCCAAGATCAAGGAGGGAGCTATGGCTACACCTTC.

This chain joins TRBV3-1 (or the pseudogene TRBV3-2) and TRBJ1-6; TRBD1 matches at 9 bases. This CDR3 has 15 residues. Germline V gene data show CDR1 as LGHDT and CDR2 as YNNKEL (reference sequence). Germline trimming cut 4 bases from V and 10 bases from J; bases unmatched to any gene: 8. In nucleotides, the CDR3 is TGTGCCAGCAGCCCAACCGGGACAGGGAGATCACCCCTCCACTTT. As protein: CASSPTGTGRSPLHF.

The CDR3 loop is CASSPGTDTQYF. CDR3 bases: TGTGCCAGCTCCCCCGGCACAGATACGCAGTATTTT. The chain employs TRBV11-1 and TRBJ2-3; D is uncertain. V was shortened by 8 bases and J by 1 base, with 7 bases between the two germline ends. Per germline, CDR1 SGHAT and CDR2 FQDESV (reference sequence). This CDR3 contains 12 residues. Based on the CDR3 plus reference TRBV11-1 and TRBJ2-3, the full variable domain is EAEVAQSPRYKITEKSQAVAFWCDPISGHATLYWYRQILGQGPELLVQFQDESVVDDSQLPKDRFSAERLKGVDSTLKIQPAELGDSAMYLCASSPGTDTQYFGPGTRLTVL.

V is TRBV2 and J is TRBJ2-1, with TRBD1 matching over 12 bases. Germline CDR1 SNHLY, CDR2 FYNNEI. The CDR3 runs to 15 residues. Trimming removed 6 bases from V and 4 bases from J; junction bases left unmatched: 4. The CDR3 is CASSLGQGAYNEQFF. The CDR3 DNA is TGTGCCAGCAGCCTGGGACAGGGGGCTTACAATGAGCAGTTCTTC.

The chain carries TRBV13 and TRBJ1-5; D ambiguous. CDR3 length equals 14 residues. V lost 3 bases and J 6 bases, leaving 12 bases between the germline ends. The germline CDR1 and CDR2 sequences are PRHDT and FYEKMQ (reference sequence). The CDR3 here is CASSLGGHGQPQHF. CDR3 bases: TGTGCCAGCAGCTTGGGAGGGCACGGTCAGCCCCAGCATTTT.

This clone is a singleton in its sample. V usage is TRBV6-6 and J usage is TRBJ1-1, with a weak D call TRBD1 (5 bases). The V gene's germline CDR1 is MNHNY and CDR2 SVGAGI (reference sequence). This CDR3 has 12 residues. V was cut by 6 bases and J by 8 bases, with 13 bases left in between. Here the CDR3 reads CASRTTSGEAFF. In DNA, the CDR3 is TGTGCCAGCAGAACCACCTCAGGGGAAGCTTTCTTT.

V usage is TRBV6-2 or TRBV6-3 and J usage is TRBJ2-7; D may be TRBD1 (6 bases). CDR1 is MNHEY and CDR2 is SVGEGT in the germline V gene. Trimming took 4 bases from V and 2 from J, leaving 12 bases between them. CDR3 length: 14 amino acids. This CDR3 is CASSSRQETYEQYF. The CDR3 DNA reads TGTGCCAGCAGTTCTCGACAGGAGACCTACGAGCAGTACTTC.

This chain connects TRBV29-1 to TRBJ2-3, with 8 bases fitting TRBD1. V was clipped by 7 bases and J by 3 bases; unmatched bases: 6. The CDR3 loop spans 13 amino acids. Per the germline V gene, CDR1 is SQVTM and CDR2 is ANQGSEA. CDR3 loop: CSAGQGATDTQYF. The CDR3 DNA follows: TGCAGCGCCGGACAGGGAGCTACAGATACGCAGTATTTT.

In its sample, this clone was seen a few times. The gene calls are TRBV7-2 and TRBJ1-1, with 9 bases lining up with TRBD1. Germline CDR1 reads SGHTA; CDR2 reads FQGNSA. The CDR3 is 14 amino acids. After removal of 5 bases from V and 4 bases from J, the junction contained 5 bases not matched to a gene. CDR3 sequence: CASSPRQGVTEAFF. CDR3 DNA sequence: TGTGCCAGCAGCCCTAGACAGGGGGTCACTGAAGCTTTCTTT.

This chain connects TRBV10-3 to TRBJ1-2; weak D call: TRBD1 (5 bases). With 2 bases removed from V and 4 bases from J, the gap between germline ends came to 11 bases. This CDR3 is 14 amino acids long. Germline loops: CDR1 ENHRY, CDR2 SYGVKD. The DNA for the CDR3 is TGTGCCATCAGTGAGGCCGACAGAAGCTATGGCTACACCTTC. It yields the protein CAISEADRSYGYTF.

This sequence joins TRBV27 and TRBJ2-3; tentatively, D is TRBD2 (6 bases). Trimming removed 5 bases at V and 2 bases at J, with 17 bases between. The V gene's germline CDR1 is MNHEY and CDR2 SMNVEV (reference sequence). The CDR3 is 16 residues long. The CDR3 nucleotides read TGTGCCAGCAGTGGGGCGGGACTGACAATCACAGATACGCAGTATTTT. This encodes CASSGAGLTITDTQYF.

The chain combines TRBV9 with TRBJ1-4; tentative D call: TRBD1 (5 bases). Germline CDR1 reads SGDLS; CDR2 reads YYNGEE. The CDR3 is made up of 14 amino acids. Trimming pared 0 bases from V and 5 bases from J, leaving 8 bases between. In DNA form, the CDR3 reads TGTGCCAGCAGCGTAGCAGGGTGGAATGAAAAACTGTTTTTT. It encodes CASSVAGWNEKLFF. The entire variable domain, with the rest obtained from reference TRBV9 and TRBJ1-4, is as follows: DSGVTQTPKHLITATGQRVTLRCSPRSGDLSVYWYQQSLDQGLQFLIQYYNGEERAKGNILERFSAQQFPDLHSELNLSSLELGDSALYFCASSVAGWNEKLFFGSGTQLSVL.

The V call is TRBV6-5, the J call TRBJ1-6; D possibly corresponds to TRBD1 (5 bases). V lost 0 bases, J lost 10 bases, and 13 bases lay in between. CDR3 length: 15 residues. In germline, CDR1 is MNHEY, CDR2 SVGAGI. This chain's CDR3 is CASSYSVGGSSPLHF. CDR3 DNA: TGTGCCAGCAGTTACTCCGTGGGGGGGAGCTCACCCCTCCACTTT.

This clone appeared a few times. The CDR3 region is CASSPYGGTGSRETQYF. The CDR3 DNA is TGTGCCAGCAGCCCCTACGGAGGGACAGGGAGTCGGGAGACCCAGTACTTC. The chain is built from TRBV3-1 (or the pseudogene TRBV3-2) and TRBJ2-5, with TRBD1 matching over 9 bases. With 4 bases clipped from V and 5 bases from J, the junction kept 14 bases outside the gene matches. The CDR3 loop spans 17 amino acids. Germline V lookup: CDR1 LGHDT, CDR2 YNNKEL (reference sequence).

The genes are TRBV4-2 and TRBJ1-2, with 8 positions matching TRBD1. This CDR3 spans 16 amino acids. The trim removed 4 bases at V and 5 bases at J, leaving 12 bases unmatched. Germline CDR1 LGHNA, CDR2 YNFKEQ. The CDR3, as DNA: TGTGCCAGCAGCCCTTTTAGCAGGGGGCCCCCTTATGGCTACACCTTC. It encodes CASSPFSRGPPYGYTF.

This sequence joins TRBV5-4 and TRBJ2-3; TRBD2 matches 10 bases. The V and J ends lost 0 bases and 5 bases, in that order; junction bases with no gene match: 6. CDR1 SGHNT and CDR2 YYREEE come from the germline V gene (reference sequence). This CDR3 is 16 amino acids long. The CDR3: CASSLERGGRRDTQYF. CDR3 in DNA: TGTGCCAGCAGCTTGGAGCGGGGGGGCCGAAGAGATACGCAGTATTTT.

The chain joins TRBV5-6 to TRBJ1-2; 7 bases are a match to TRBD1. The V and J ends lost 2 bases and 7 bases, in that order; junction bases with no gene match: 11. Germline CDR1 reads SGHDT; CDR2 reads YYEEEE. The CDR3 consists of 15 residues. This chain's CDR3 is CASSFSPTGRGGYTF. For the CDR3, the DNA is TGTGCCAGCAGCTTTTCCCCGACAGGGCGGGGTGGCTACACCTTC.

The V gene is TRBV11-2, the J gene TRBJ2-5, with TRBD1 as a possible D gene (6 bases). The CDR3 runs 16 residues. Germline V gene sequence: CDR1 SGHAT, CDR2 FQNNGV. V was cut by 5 bases and J by 0 bases, with 16 bases left in between. In nucleotides, the CDR3 is TGTGCCAGCAGCCCCCAAGCCCAGGGGCACCAAGAGACCCAGTACTTC. This encodes CASSPQAQGHQETQYF.

CDR3 coding DNA: TGTGCCAGCAGTCCTAACAGGGATAGCAATCAGCCCCAGCATTTT. Protein: CASSPNRDSNQPQHF. V is TRBV27 and J is TRBJ1-5, with D possibly TRBD1 on 6 matching bases. Germline V gives CDR1 MNHEY, CDR2 SMNVEV (reference sequence). This CDR3 comprises 15 residues. Trimming pared 5 bases from V and 0 bases from J, leaving 11 bases between.

The rearrangement joins TRBV6-5 to TRBJ2-7; tentatively, D is TRBD1 (5 bases). The CDR3 extends over 15 amino acids. The V gene lost 2 bases and the J gene lost 1 base, with 12 bases spanning the gap. Germline V CDR1 and CDR2: MNHEY, SVGAGI. The CDR3 loop reads CASSYGSTASYEQYF. The CDR3, as DNA: TGTGCCAGCAGTTACGGATCGACAGCTTCCTACGAGCAGTACTTC.

This clone showed up just a few times. The V gene is TRBV2, the J gene TRBJ2-7; TRBD1 might be the D (5 bases). Germline V gene sequence: CDR1 SNHLY, CDR2 FYNNEI. Trimming removed 4 bases at V and 5 bases at J, with 15 bases between. CDR3 length: 14 residues. CDR3 nucleotide sequence: TGTGCCAGCAGTGTGGGGCCCAAGGCCGACGAGCAGTACTTC. This encodes CASSVGPKADEQYF.

V is TRBV6-6 and J is TRBJ1-1, with D possibly being TRBD1 (5 bases). The germline CDR1 and CDR2 sequences are MNHNY and SVGAGI (reference sequence). The CDR3 extends over 14 amino acids. V shed 2 bases and J shed 8 bases, with 15 bases lying between them. Here the CDR3 DNA reads TGTGCCAGCAGTTACCCGGGTGCAGGGTTAGAAGCTTTCTTT. It yields the protein CASSYPGAGLEAFF.